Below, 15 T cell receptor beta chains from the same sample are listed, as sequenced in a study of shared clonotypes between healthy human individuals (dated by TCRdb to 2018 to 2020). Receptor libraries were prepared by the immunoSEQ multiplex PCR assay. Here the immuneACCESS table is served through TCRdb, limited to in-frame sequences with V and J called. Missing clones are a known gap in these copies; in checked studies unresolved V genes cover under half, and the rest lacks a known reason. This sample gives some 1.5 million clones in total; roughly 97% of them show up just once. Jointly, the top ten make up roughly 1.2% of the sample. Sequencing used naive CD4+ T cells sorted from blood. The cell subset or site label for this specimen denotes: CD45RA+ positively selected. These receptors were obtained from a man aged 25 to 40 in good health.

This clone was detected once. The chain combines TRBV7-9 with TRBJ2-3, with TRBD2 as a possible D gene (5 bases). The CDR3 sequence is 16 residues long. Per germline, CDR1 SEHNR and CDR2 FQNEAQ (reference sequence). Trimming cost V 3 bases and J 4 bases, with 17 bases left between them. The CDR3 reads CASSFVGVGISDTQYF. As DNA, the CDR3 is TGTGCCAGCAGCTTTGTGGGAGTGGGTATTTCAGATACGCAGTATTTT.

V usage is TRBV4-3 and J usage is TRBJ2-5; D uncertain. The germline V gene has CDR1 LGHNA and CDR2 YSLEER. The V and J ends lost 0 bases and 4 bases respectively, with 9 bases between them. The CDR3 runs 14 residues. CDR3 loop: CASSQDRAVETQYF. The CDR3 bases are TGCGCCAGCAGCCAAGACAGAGCTGTAGAGACCCAGTACTTC.

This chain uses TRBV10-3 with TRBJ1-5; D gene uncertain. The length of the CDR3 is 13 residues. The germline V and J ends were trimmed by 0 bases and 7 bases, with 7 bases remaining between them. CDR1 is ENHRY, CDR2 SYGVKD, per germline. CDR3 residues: CAISESGSQPQHF. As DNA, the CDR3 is TGTGCCATCAGTGAGTCAGGGTCGCAGCCCCAGCATTTT.

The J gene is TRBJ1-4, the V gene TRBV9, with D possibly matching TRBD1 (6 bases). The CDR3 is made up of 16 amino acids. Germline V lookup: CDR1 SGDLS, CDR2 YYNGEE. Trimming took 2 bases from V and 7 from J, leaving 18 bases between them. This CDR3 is CASSVTPGAIGEKLFF. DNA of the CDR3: TGTGCCAGCAGCGTGACTCCAGGGGCAATAGGTGAAAAACTGTTTTTT.

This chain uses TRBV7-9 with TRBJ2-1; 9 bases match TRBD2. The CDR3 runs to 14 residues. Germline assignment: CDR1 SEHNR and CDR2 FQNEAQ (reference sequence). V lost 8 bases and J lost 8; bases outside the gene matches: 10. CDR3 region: CASERAGGIDEQFF. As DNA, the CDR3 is TGTGCCAGCGAGCGGGCGGGAGGGATCGATGAGCAGTTCTTC.

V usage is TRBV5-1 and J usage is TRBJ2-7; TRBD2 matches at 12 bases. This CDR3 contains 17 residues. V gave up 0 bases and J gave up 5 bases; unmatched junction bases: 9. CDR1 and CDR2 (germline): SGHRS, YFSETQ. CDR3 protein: CASSLERTSGRYNEQYF. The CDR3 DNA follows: TGCGCCAGCAGCTTGGAACGCACTAGCGGGAGGTACAACGAGCAGTACTTC.

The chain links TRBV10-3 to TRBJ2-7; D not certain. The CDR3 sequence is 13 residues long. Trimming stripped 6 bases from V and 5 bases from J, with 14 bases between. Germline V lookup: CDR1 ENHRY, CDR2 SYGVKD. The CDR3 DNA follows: TGTGCCATCAGGCTAGAGTTCGACCACGAGCAGTACTTC. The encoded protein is CAIRLEFDHEQYF.

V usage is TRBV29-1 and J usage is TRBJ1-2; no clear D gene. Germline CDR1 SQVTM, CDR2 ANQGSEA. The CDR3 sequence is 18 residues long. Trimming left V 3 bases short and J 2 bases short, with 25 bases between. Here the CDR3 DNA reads TGCAGCGTTGACCTGATCGTCGGGCAGGCTAAACCAAACTATGGCTACACCTTC. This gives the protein CSVDLIVGQAKPNYGYTF. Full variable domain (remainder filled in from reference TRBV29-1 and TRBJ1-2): SAVISQKPSRDICQRGTSLTIQCQVDSQVTMMFWYRQQPGQSLTLIATANQGSEATYESGFVIDKFPISRPNLTFSTLTVSNMSPEDSSIYLCSVDLIVGQAKPNYGYTFGSGTRLTVV.

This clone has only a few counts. In nucleotides, the CDR3 is TGTGCCAGCAGCCGGACGGGGGTGGGAGGCGATACGCAGTATTTT. Protein sequence: CASSRTGVGGDTQYF. The chain uses TRBV7-2 and TRBJ2-3; D is possibly TRBD2 (6 bases). Trimming left V 5 bases short and J 6 bases short, with 18 bases between. This CDR3 has 15 residues. Per the germline V gene, CDR1 is SGHTA and CDR2 is FQGNSA.

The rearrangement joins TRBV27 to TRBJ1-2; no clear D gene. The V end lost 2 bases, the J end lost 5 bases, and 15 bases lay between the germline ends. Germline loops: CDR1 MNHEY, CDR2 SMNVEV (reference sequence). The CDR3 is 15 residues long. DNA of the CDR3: TGTGCCAGCAGTTTACGGTTGGGCAGTTCATATGGCTACACCTTC. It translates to CASSLRLGSSYGYTF.

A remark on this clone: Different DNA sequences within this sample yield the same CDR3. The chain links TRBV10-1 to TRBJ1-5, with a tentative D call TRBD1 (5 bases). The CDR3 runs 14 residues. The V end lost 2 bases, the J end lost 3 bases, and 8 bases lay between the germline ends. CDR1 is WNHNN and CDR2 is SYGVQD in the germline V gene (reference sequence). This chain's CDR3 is CASSEGGPNQPQHF. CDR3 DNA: TGCGCCAGCAGTGAGGGGGGACCCAATCAGCCCCAGCATTTT.

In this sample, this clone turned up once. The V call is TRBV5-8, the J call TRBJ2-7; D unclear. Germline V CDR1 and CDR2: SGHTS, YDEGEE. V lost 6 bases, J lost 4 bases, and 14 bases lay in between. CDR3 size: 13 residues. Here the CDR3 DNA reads TGTGCCAGCACTCCCAGGATGCCTTACGAGCAGTACTTC. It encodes CASTPRMPYEQYF.

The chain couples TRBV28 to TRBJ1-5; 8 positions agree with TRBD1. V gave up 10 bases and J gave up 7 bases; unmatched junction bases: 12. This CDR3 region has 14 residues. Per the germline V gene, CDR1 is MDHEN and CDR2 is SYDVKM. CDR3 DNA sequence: TGTGCCACAGTCGGACAGGGTCGTGACCAGCCCCAGCATTTT. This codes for CATVGQGRDQPQHF. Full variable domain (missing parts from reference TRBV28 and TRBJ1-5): DVKVTQSSRYLVKRTGEKVFLECVQDMDHENMFWYRQDPGLGLRLIYFSYDVKMKEKGDIPEGYSVSREKKERFSLILESASTNQTSMYLCATVGQGRDQPQHFGDGTRLSIL.

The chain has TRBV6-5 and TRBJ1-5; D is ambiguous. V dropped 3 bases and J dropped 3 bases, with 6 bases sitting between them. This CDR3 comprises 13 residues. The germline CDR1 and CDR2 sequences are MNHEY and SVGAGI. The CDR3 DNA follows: TGTGCCAGCAGTTATACCTACAATCAGCCCCAGCATTTT. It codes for CASSYTYNQPQHF.

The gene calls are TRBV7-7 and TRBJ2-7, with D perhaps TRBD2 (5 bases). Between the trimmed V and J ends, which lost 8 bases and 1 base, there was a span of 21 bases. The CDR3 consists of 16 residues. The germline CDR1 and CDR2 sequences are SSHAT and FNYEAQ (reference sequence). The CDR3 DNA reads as TGTGCCAGCGGCCCACGACTCGGTGGCGGGTCCTACGAGCAGTACTTC. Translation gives CASGPRLGGGSYEQYF.